This T cell receptor (beta chain) came from a study of blood T cell repertoires in COVID-19. Study at large: Some COVID-19 samples were acute and others convalescent; all came from the United States, Italy and Spain.

Original data processing: Estimation of nucleated cell counts was performed using reference gene primer amplification. Profiled with immunoSEQ multiplex PCR; TCRdb holds only in-frame clones, not every one. The V and J calls and the clone size are those of that table, but D and trimming were determined from the DNA. The sample has about 94,000 clones; around 82% are singletons. The CDR3 is 14 residues long. Trimming left V 1 base short and J 1 base short, with 8 bases between. Germline assignment: CDR1 SGHRS and CDR2 YFSETQ. The chain is built from TRBV5-1 and TRBJ1-1; TRBD1 might be the D (5 bases). This clonotype originated in a man in his fifties or sixties with acute or convalescent COVID-19. Sequenced: peripheral blood. CDR3 sequence (DNA): TGCGCCAGCAGCTTGAGACAGCAGAACACTGAAGCTTTCTTT. Its translation: CASSLRQQNTEAFF.